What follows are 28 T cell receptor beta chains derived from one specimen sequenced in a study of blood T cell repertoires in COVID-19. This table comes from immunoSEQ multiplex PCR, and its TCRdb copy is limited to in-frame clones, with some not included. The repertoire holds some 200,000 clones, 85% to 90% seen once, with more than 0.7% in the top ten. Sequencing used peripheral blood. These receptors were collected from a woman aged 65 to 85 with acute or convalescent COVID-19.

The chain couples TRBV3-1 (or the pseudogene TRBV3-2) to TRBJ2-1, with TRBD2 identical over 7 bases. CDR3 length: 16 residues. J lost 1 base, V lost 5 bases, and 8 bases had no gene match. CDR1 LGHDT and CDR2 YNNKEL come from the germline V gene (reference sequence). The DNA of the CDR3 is TGTGCCAGCAGCTCCAGGGCGGGAGTATCCTACAATGAGCAGTTCTTC. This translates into CASSSRAGVSYNEQFF.

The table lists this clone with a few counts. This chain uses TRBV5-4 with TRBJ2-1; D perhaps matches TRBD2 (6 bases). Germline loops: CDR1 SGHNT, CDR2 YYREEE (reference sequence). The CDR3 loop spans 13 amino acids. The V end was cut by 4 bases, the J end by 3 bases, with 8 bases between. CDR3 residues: CASSPGSYNEQFF. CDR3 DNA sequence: TGTGCCAGCAGCCCCGGGAGCTACAATGAGCAGTTCTTC.

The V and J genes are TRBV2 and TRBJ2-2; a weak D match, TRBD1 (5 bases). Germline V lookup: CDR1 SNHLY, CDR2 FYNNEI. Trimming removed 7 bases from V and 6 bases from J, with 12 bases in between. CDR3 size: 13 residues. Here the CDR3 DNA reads TGTGCCAGCAACTTTGGCAGGGCCGGGGAGCTGTTTTTT. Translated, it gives CASNFGRAGELFF.

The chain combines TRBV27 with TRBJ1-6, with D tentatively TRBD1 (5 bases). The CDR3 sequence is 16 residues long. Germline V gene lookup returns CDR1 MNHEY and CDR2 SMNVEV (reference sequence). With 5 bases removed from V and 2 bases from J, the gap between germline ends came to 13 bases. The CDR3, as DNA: TGTGCCAGCAGTATTTCAGGACAAGCCTATAATTCACCCCTCCACTTT. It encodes CASSISGQAYNSPLHF.

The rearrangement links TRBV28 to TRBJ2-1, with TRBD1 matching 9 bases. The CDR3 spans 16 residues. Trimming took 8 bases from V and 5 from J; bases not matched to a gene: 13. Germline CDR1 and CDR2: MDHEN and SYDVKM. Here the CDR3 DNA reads TGTGCCAGCGGACAGGGGCGGAGCGGGATTCACAATGAGCAGTTCTTC. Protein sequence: CASGQGRSGIHNEQFF.

Here the CDR3 reads CASSHLPLTVSLYYGYTF. The CDR3 DNA reads as TGCGCCAGCAGTCACCTCCCCCTGACAGTGTCCCTTTACTATGGCTACACCTTC. The rearrangement joins TRBV23-1 to TRBJ1-2; D might be TRBD1 (5 bases). TRBV23-1 is an ORF, with its function uncertain. This CDR3 region has 18 residues. Trimming removed 3 bases from V and 3 bases from J, with 23 bases in between.

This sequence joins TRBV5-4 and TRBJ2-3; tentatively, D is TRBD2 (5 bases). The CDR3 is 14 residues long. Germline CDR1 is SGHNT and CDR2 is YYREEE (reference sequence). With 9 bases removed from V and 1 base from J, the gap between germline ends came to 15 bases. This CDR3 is CATRGREGTDTQYF. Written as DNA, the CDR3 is TGTGCCACCCGAGGGCGAGAGGGCACAGATACGCAGTATTTT.

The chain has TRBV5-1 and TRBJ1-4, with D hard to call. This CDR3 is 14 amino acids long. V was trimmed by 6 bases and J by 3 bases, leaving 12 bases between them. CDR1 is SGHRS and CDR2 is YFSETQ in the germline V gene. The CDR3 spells CASKPAGSNEKLFF. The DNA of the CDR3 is TGCGCCAGCAAACCCGCGGGCTCTAATGAAAAACTGTTTTTT.

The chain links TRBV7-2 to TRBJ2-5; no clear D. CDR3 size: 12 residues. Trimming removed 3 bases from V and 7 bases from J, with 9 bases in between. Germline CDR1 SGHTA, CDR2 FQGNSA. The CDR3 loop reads CASSLRYATQYF. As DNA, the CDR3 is TGTGCCAGCAGCTTGAGGTACGCGACCCAGTACTTC.

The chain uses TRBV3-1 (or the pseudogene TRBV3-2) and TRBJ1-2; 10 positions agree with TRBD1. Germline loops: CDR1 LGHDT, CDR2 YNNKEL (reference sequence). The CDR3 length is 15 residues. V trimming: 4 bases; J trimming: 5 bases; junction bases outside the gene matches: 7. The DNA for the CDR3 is TGTGCCAGCAGCCGCCAGACAGGGGGCCCGTATGGCTACACCTTC. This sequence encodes CASSRQTGGPYGYTF.

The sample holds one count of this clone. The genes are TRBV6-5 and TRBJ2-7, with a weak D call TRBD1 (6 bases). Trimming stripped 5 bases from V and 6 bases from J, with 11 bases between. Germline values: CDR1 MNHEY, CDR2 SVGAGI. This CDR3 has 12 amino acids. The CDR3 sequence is CASSQGPGEQYF. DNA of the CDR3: TGTGCCAGCAGTCAGGGGCCGGGCGAGCAGTACTTC.

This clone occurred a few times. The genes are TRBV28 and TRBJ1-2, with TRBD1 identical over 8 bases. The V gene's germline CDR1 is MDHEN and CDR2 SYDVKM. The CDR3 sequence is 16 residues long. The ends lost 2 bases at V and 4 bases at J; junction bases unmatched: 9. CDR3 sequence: CASSLGWTGWSYGYTF. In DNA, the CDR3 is TGTGCCAGCAGTTTAGGGTGGACAGGGTGGAGCTATGGCTACACCTTC.

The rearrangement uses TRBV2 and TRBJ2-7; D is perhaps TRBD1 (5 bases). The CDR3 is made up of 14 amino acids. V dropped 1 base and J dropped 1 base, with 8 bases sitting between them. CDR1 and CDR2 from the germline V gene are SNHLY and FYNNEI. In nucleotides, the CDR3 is TGTGCCAGCAGTGAAGGGACAACTTCCTACGAGCAGTACTTC. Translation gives CASSEGTTSYEQYF.

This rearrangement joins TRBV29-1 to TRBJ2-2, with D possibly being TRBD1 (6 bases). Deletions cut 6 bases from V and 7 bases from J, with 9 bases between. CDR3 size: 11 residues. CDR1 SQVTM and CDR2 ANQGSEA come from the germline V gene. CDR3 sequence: CSVRGGGELFF. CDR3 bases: TGCAGCGTCAGGGGTGGCGGGGAGCTGTTTTTT.

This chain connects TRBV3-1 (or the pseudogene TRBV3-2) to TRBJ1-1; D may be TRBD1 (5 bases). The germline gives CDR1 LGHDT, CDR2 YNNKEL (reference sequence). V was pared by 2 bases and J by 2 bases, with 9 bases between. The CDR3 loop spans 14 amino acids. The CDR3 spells CASSQQTANTEAFF. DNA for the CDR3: TGTGCCAGCAGCCAACAGACAGCTAACACTGAAGCTTTCTTT.

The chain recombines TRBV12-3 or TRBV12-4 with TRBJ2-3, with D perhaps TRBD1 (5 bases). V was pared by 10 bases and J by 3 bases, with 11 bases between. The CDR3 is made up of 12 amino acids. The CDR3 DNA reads TGTGCCACCGCAAAGGGGACAGATACGCAGTATTTT. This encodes CATAKGTDTQYF.

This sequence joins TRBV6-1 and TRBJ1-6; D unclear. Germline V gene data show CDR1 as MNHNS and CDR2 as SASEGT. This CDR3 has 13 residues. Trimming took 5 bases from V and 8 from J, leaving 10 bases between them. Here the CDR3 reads CASSQWSDSPLHF. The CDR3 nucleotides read TGTGCCAGCAGTCAGTGGTCCGATTCACCCCTCCACTTT.

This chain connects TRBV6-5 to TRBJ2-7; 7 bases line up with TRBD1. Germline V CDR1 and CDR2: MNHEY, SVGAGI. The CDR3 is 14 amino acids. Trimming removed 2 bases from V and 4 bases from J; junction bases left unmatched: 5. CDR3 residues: CASSYNRGDYEQYF. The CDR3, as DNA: TGTGCCAGCAGTTACAACAGGGGCGATTACGAGCAGTACTTC.

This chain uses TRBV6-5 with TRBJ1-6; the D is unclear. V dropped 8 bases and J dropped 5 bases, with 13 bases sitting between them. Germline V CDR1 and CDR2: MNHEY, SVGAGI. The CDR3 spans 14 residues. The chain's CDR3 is CASGSPHDNSPLHF. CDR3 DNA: TGTGCCAGCGGGAGCCCCCACGATAATTCACCCCTCCACTTT.

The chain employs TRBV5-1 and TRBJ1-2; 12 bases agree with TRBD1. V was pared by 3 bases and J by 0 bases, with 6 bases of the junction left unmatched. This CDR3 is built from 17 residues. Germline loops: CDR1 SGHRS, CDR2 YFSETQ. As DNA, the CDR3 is TGCGCCAGCAGCTGGGGCGGGACAGGGGGCTCTAACTATGGCTACACCTTC. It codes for CASSWGGTGGSNYGYTF. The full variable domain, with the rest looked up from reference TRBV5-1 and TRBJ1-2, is KAGVTQTPRYLIKTRGQQVTLSCSPISGHRSVSWYQQTPGQGLQFLFEYFSETQRNKGNFPGRFSGRQFSNSRSEMNVSTLELGDSALYLCASSWGGTGGSNYGYTFGSGTRLTVV.

The CDR3 region has the DNA TGTGCCAGCAGTGGACAGGGGGCATCCGGGGAGCTGTTTTTT. It yields the protein CASSGQGASGELFF. The genes are TRBV2 and TRBJ2-2, with 10 nucleotides matching TRBD1. The CDR3 extends over 14 amino acids. After removal of 4 bases from V and 6 bases from J, the junction contained 2 bases not matched to a gene. Germline values: CDR1 SNHLY, CDR2 FYNNEI.

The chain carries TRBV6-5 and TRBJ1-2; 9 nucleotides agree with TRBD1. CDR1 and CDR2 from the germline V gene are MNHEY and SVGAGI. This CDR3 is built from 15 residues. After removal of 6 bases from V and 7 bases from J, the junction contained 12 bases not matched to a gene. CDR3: CASRETKGQGFGYTF. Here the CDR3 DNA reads TGTGCCAGCAGAGAGACTAAGGGACAGGGATTTGGCTACACCTTC.

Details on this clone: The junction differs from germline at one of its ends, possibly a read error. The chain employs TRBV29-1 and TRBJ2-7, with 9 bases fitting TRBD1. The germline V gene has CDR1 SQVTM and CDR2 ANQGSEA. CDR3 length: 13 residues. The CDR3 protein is CSVSQGAVYKQYF. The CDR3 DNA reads TGCAGCGTTTCACAGGGGGCAGTCTACAAGCAGTACTTC.

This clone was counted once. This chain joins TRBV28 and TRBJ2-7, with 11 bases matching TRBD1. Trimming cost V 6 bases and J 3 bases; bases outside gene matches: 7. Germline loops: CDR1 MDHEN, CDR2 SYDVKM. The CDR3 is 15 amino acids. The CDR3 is CASREWGTGGYEQYF. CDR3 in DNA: TGTGCCAGCAGGGAATGGGGGACAGGGGGCTACGAGCAGTACTTC.

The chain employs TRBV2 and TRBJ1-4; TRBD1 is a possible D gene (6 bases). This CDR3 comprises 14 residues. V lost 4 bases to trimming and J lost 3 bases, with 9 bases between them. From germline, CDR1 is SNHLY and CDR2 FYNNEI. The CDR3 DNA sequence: TGTGCCAGCAGTGGAGGACAGTCTAATGAAAAACTGTTTTTT. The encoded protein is CASSGGQSNEKLFF.

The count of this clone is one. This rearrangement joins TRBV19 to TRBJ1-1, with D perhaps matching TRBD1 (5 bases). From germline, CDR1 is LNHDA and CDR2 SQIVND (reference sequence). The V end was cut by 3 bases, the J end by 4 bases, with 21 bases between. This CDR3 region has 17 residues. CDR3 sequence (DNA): TGTGCCAGTAGTATGGGGCCCTCGTGGGGAATTGGCACTGAAGCTTTCTTT. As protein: CASSMGPSWGIGTEAFF. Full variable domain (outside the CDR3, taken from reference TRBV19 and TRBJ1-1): DGGITQSPKYLFRKEGQNVTLSCEQNLNHDAMYWYRQDPGQGLRLIYYSQIVNDFQKGDIAEGYSVSREKKESFPLTVTSAQKNPTAFYLCASSMGPSWGIGTEAFFGQGTRLTVV.

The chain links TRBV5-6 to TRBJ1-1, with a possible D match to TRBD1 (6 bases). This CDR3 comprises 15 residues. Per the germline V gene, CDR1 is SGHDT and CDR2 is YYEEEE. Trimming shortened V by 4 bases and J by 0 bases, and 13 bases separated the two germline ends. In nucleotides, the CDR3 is TGTGCCAGCAGCGCGTACAGGGTCCTGAACACTGAAGCTTTCTTT. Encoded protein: CASSAYRVLNTEAFF.

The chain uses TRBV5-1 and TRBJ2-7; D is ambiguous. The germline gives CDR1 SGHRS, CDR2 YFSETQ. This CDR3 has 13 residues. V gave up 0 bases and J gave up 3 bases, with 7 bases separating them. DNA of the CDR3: TGCGCCAGCAGCTTGGACGGTTTCTACGAGCAGTACTTC. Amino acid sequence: CASSLDGFYEQYF.